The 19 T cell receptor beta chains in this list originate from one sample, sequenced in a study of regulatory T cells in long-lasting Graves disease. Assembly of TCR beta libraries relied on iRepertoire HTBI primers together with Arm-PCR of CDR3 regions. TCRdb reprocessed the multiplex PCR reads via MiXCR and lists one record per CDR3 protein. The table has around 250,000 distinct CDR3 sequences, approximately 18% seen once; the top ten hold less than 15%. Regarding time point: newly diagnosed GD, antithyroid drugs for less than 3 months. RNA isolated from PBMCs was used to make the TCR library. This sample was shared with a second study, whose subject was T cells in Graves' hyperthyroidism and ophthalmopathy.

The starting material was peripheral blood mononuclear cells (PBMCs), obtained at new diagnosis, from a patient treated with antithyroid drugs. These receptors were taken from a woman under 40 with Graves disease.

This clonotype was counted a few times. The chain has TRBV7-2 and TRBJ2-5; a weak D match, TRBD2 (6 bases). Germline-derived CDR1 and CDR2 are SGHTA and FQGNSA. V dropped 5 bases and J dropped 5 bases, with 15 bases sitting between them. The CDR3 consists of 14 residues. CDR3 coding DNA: TGTGCCAGCAGCCGGGATCTAGCGACTGAGACCCAGTACTTC. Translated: CASSRDLATETQYF. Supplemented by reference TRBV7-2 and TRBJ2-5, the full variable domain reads GAGVSQSPSNKVTEKGKDVELRCDPISGHTALYWYRQSLGQGLEFLIYFQGNSAPDKSGLPSDRFSAERTGGSVSTLTIQRTQQEDSAVYLCASSRDLATETQYFGPGTRLLVL.

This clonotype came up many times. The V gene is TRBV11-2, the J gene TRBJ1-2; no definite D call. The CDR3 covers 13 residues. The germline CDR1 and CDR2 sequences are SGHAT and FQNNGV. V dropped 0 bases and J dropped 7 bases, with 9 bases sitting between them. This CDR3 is CASSLDEARGYTF. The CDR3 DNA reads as TGTGCCAGCAGCTTAGATGAGGCCCGTGGCTACACCTTC.

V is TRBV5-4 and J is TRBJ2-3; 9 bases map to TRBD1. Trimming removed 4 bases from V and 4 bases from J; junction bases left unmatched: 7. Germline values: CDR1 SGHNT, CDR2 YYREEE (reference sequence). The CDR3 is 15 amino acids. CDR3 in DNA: TGTGCCAGCAGCCTGGACAGGGGCGTTTCAGATACGCAGTATTTT. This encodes CASSLDRGVSDTQYF.

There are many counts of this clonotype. The CDR3, as DNA: TGCGCCAGCAGCTTGGGCGTCAGGGACAGCCAGTACTTC. It translates to CASSLGVRDSQYF. The chain uses TRBV5-1 and TRBJ2-5, with 7 positions matching TRBD1. CDR1 and CDR2 from the germline V gene are SGHRS and YFSETQ. The V segment lost 0 bases and the J segment 10 bases; nucleotides outside the gene matches: 6. The CDR3 has 13 residues.

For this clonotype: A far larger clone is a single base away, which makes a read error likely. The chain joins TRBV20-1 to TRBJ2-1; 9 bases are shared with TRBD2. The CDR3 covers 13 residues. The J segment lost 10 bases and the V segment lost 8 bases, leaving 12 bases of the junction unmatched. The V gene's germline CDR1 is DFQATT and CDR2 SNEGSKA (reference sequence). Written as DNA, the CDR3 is TGCAGTCCAAGATCACAGCGGGGGGCCGAGCAGTTCTTC. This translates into CSPRSQRGAEQFF.

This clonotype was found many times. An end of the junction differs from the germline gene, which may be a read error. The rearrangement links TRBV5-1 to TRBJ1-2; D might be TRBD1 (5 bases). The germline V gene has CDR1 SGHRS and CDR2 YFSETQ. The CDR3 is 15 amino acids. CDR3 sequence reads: CASSSREGMDYGYTF. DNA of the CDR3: TGTGCCAGCAGCTCGAGGGAGGGGATGGACTATGGCTACACCTTC.

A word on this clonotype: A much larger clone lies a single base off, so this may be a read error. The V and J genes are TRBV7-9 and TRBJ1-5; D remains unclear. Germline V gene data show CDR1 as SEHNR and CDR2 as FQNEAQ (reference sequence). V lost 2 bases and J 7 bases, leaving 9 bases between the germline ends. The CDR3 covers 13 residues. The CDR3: CASSLSAGQPQHF. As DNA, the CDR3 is TGTGCCAGCAGCTTATCCGCAGGCCAGCCCCAGCATTTT.

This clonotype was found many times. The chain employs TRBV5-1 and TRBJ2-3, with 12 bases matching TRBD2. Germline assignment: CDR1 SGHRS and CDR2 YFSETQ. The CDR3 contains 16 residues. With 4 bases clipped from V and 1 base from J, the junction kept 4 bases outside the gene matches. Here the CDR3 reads CASSLWTSGGTDTQYF. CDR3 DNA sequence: TGCGCCAGCAGCCTCTGGACTAGCGGGGGCACAGATACGCAGTATTTT. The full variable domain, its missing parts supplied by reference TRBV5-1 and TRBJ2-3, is KAGVTQTPRYLIKTRGQQVTLSCSPISGHRSVSWYQQTPGQGLQFLFEYFSETQRNKGNFPGRFSGRQFSNSRSEMNVSTLELGDSALYLCASSLWTSGGTDTQYFGPGTRLTVL.

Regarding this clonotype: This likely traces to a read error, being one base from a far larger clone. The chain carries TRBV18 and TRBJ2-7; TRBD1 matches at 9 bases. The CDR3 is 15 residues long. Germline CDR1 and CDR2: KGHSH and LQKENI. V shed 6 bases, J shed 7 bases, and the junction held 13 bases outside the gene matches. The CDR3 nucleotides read TGTGCCAGCTCCTCCGGGACAGGGAGGTACAATGAGCAGTACTTC. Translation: CASSSGTGRYNEQYF. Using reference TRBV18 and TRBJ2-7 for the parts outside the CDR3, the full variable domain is NAGVMQNPRHLVRRRGQEARLRCSPMKGHSHVYWYRQLPEEGLKFMVYLQKENIIDESGMPKERFSAEFPKEGPSILRIQQVVRGDSAAYFCASSSGTGRYNEQYFGPGTRLTVT.

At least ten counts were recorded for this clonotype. The CDR3 reads CATSRGGDMSEQFF. The CDR3 DNA reads as TGTGCCACCAGTCGAGGAGGAGACATGAGTGAGCAGTTCTTC. V and J are TRBV24-1 and TRBJ2-1; TRBD2 might be the D (5 bases). With 6 bases removed from V and 9 bases from J, the gap between germline ends came to 17 bases. The CDR3 is 14 residues long. Germline CDR1 is KGHDR and CDR2 is SFDVKD.

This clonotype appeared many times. CDR3 in DNA: TGTGCCAGCAGCGAAGAGAACACTGAAGCTTTCTTT. This sequence encodes CASSEENTEAFF. The chain couples TRBV12-3 or TRBV12-4 to TRBJ1-1, with D unclear. CDR3 length: 12 residues. Trimming took 6 bases from V and 1 from J, leaving 6 bases between them.

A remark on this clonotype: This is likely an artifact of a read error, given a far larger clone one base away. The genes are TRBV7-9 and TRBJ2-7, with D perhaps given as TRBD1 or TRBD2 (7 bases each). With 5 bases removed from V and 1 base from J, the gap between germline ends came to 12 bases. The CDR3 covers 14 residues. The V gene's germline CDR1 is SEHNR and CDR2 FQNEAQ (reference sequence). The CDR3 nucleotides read TGTGCCAGCAGCCCAGGGGGGGTTTCCTACGAGCAGTACTTC. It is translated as CASSPGGVSYEQYF.

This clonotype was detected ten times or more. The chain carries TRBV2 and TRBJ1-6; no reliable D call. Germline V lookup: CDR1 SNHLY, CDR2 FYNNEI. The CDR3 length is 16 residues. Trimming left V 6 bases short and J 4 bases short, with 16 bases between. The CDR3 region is CASSPRRDYYNSPLHF. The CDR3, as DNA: TGTGCCAGCAGCCCCAGACGGGATTATTATAATTCACCCCTCCACTTT.

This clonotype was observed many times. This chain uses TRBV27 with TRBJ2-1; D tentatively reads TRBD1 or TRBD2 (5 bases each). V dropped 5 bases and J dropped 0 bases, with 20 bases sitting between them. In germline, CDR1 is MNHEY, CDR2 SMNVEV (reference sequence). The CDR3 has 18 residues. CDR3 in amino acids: CASSPFAGTASSYNEQFF. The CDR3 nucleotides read TGTGCCAGCAGTCCCTTCGCTGGGACGGCTAGCTCCTACAATGAGCAGTTCTTC.

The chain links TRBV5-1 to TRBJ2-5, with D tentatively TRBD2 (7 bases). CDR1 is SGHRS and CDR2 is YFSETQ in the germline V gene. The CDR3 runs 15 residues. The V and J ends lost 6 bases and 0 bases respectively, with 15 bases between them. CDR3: CASTPWGGDQETQYF. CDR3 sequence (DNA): TGCGCCAGCACCCCGTGGGGGGGCGACCAAGAGACCCAGTACTTC.

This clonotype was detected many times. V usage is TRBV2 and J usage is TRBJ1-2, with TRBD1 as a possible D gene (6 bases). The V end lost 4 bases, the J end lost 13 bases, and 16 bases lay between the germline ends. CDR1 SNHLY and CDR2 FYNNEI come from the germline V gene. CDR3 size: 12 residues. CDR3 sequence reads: CASSGRDIGRTF. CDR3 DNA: TGTGCCAGCAGTGGGAGGGACATCGGCCGCACCTTC.

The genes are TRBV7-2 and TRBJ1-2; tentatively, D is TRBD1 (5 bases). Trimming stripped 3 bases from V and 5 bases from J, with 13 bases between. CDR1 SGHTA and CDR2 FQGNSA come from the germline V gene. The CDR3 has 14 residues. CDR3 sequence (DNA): TGTGCCAGCAGCTTGGGTCAGGGCCCATATGGCTACACCTTC. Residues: CASSLGQGPYGYTF. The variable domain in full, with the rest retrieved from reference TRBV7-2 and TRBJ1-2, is GAGVSQSPSNKVTEKGKDVELRCDPISGHTALYWYRQSLGQGLEFLIYFQGNSAPDKSGLPSDRFSAERTGGSVSTLTIQRTQQEDSAVYLCASSLGQGPYGYTFGSGTRLTVV.

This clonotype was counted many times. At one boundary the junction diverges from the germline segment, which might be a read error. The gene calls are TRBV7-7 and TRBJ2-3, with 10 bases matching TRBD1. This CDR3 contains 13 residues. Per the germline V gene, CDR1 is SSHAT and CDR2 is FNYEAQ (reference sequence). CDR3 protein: CASSSDRGAAQYF. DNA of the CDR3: TGTGCTAGCAGTTCGGACAGGGGGGCTGCGCAGTATTTT. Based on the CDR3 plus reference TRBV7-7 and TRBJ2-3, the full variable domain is GAGVSQSPRYKVTKRGQDVTLRCDPISSHATLYWYQQALGQGPEFLTYFNYEAQPDKSGLPSDRFSAERPEGSISTLTIQRTEQRDSAMYRCASSSDRGAAQYFGPGTRLTVL.

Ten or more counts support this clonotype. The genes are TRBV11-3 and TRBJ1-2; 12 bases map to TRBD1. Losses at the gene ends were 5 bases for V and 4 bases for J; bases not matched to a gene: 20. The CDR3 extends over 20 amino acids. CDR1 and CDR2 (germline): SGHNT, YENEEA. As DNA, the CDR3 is TGTGCCAGCAGCCTGGGACAGGGGGCGCGGGCCCCGTTTATTTCCTATGGCTACACCTTC. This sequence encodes CASSLGQGARAPFISYGYTF.